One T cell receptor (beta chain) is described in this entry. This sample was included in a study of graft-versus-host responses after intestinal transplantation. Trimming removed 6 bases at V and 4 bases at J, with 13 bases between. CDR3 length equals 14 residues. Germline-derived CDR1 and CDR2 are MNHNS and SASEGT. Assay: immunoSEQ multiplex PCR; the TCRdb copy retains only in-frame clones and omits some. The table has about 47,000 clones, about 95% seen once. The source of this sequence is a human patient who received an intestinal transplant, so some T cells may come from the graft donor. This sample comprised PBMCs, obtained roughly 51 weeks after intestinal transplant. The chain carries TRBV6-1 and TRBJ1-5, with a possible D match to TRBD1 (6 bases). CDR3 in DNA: TGTGCCAGCAGCCCGGGACAAGGGAATCAGCCCCAGCATTTT. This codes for CASSPGQGNQPQHF.